A single sample gave rise to the 9 T cell receptor beta chains below, sequenced in a study of blood T cells in healthy people across ages. Next came a second PCR, run for about 6 to 11 cycles, which used a sample-barcoded 5' primer along with a J-beta primer mix. MiXCR, applied by TCRdb to the 5' RACE reads, yields one record per CDR3 protein. Of roughly 2 million distinct CDR3 sequences listed, about 49% are singletons. The sample comprised blood. The receptors come from a woman aged 40 to 50 in good health.

The chain links TRBV11-1 to TRBJ1-1; 7 positions agree with TRBD1. This CDR3 has 14 residues. J was trimmed by 8 bases and V by 4 bases; bases with no gene match: 10. The germline V gene has CDR1 SGHAT and CDR2 FQDESV (reference sequence). CDR3 in DNA: TGTGCCAGCAGCTACCTGGGCGGGACAGCAGAAGCTTTCTTT. Its protein product is CASSYLGGTAEAFF.

The V gene is TRBV20-1, the J gene TRBJ1-4, with 12 bases identical to TRBD1. The V gene end was trimmed by 8 bases and the J gene end by 3 bases; junction bases not matched to a gene: 7. This CDR3 has 15 residues. The germline gives CDR1 DFQATT, CDR2 SNEGSKA (reference sequence). For the CDR3, the DNA is TGCAGTACCGGGACAGGGGGCTTTGCTAATGAAAAACTGTTTTTT. This codes for CSTGTGGFANEKLFF.

This clonotype was counted between two and nine times. The genes are TRBV7-2 and TRBJ2-3; D is possibly TRBD2 (6 bases). V shed 5 bases and J shed 0 bases, with 18 bases lying between them. The germline gives CDR1 SGHTA, CDR2 FQGNSA. There are 17 residues in the CDR3. CDR3 sequence (DNA): TGTGCCAGCAGCCCCCGACTCGGGGGTCCTAGCACAGATACGCAGTATTTT. Translated, it gives CASSPRLGGPSTDTQYF. The entire variable domain, with the rest obtained from reference TRBV7-2 and TRBJ2-3, is as follows: GAGVSQSPSNKVTEKGKDVELRCDPISGHTALYWYRQSLGQGLEFLIYFQGNSAPDKSGLPSDRFSAERTGGSVSTLTIQRTQQEDSAVYLCASSPRLGGPSTDTQYFGPGTRLTVL.

This clonotype occurred a few times. This chain uses TRBV20-1 with TRBJ2-1, with a weak D call TRBD2 (5 bases). Germline assignment: CDR1 DFQATT and CDR2 SNEGSKA (reference sequence). Between the trimmed V and J ends, which lost 0 bases and 9 bases, there was a span of 18 bases. CDR3 length: 15 residues. The CDR3, as DNA: TGCAGTGCTAGAGACTACCGGGCCCCACGGGGTGAGCAGTTCTTC. Protein product: CSARDYRAPRGEQFF.

This clonotype was counted a few times. V is TRBV28 and J is TRBJ2-5; tentatively, D is TRBD1 or TRBD2 (6 bases each). The V and J ends lost 6 bases and 0 bases respectively, with 20 bases between them. Germline-derived CDR1 and CDR2 are MDHEN and SYDVKM. The CDR3 sequence is 17 residues long. This CDR3 reads CASSPLIGGGYQETQYF. The CDR3 bases are TGTGCCAGCAGCCCCCTCATCGGAGGGGGGTACCAAGAGACCCAGTACTTC.

This CDR3 reads CASSGLGGAEEKLFF. As DNA, the CDR3 is TGCGCCAGCAGCGGACTAGGGGGCGCGGAGGAAAAACTGTTTTTT. The chain carries TRBV5-1 and TRBJ1-4; TRBD1 matches 7 bases. Germline V CDR1 and CDR2: SGHRS, YFSETQ. V shed 4 bases, J shed 8 bases, and the junction held 11 bases outside the gene matches. The CDR3 spans 15 residues.

The chain recombines TRBV6-5 with TRBJ2-5, with 10 bases fitting TRBD2. This CDR3 region has 16 residues. J lost 5 bases, V lost 2 bases, and 8 bases had no gene match. Germline V gives CDR1 MNHEY, CDR2 SVGAGI. The CDR3 nucleotides are TGTGCCAGCAGTTACGGAAGCGGGGGGGCGGATGAGACCCAGTACTTC. Translation: CASSYGSGGADETQYF.

The gene calls are TRBV24-1 and TRBJ2-5, with D perhaps being TRBD1 or TRBD2 (7 bases each). CDR1 and CDR2 from the germline V gene are KGHDR and SFDVKD. The CDR3 length is 16 residues. With 2 bases removed from V and 0 bases from J, the gap between germline ends came to 12 bases. This CDR3 reads CATSDWGGQNQETQYF. DNA of the CDR3: TGTGCCACCAGTGATTGGGGGGGACAGAACCAAGAGACCCAGTACTTC.

This clonotype was observed a few times. This chain connects TRBV6-6 to TRBJ2-3; 11 nucleotides agree with TRBD2. This CDR3 is 15 amino acids long. Germline V gives CDR1 MNHNY, CDR2 SVGAGI (reference sequence). The V segment lost 6 bases and the J segment 1 base; nucleotides outside the gene matches: 3. CDR3 protein: CASRTSGVRTDTQYF. The CDR3 DNA reads TGTGCCAGCAGGACTAGCGGGGTTCGCACAGATACGCAGTATTTT.